Listed below are T cell receptor beta chains from one sample, sequenced in a study of blood T cell repertoires in COVID-19. Here immunoSEQ multiplex PCR was the method, and the copy in TCRdb shows in-frame clones only, minus some. The sample yields around 200,000 clones, 80% to 90% seen once. Sequenced input: peripheral blood. The receptors here all came from a woman of 80 years or more with active or convalescent COVID-19. The CDR3 runs from the conserved cysteine through the conserved F or W. Fields, in order: D gene, clone size, V gene, J gene, CDR3 DNA, CDR3 protein. The D gene is left open where the match is weak. Some rows have no size entry. The others give once, few or many, or a class for an expanded clone.

TRBD2	NA	TRBV6-1	TRBJ2-3	TGTGCCAGCAGTGAAGAACTAGCGGGGGTTGGGGCAGATACGCAGTATTTT	CASSEELAGVGADTQYF
NA	NA	TRBV5-5	TRBJ1-5	TGTGCCAGCAGCCTCTCTAATTATGAGCCCCAGCATTTT	CASSLSNYEPQHF
NA	NA	TRBV18	TRBJ2-3	TGTGCCAGCTCACCAGGAAATACGGGTAGCACAGATACGCAGTATTTT	CASSPGNTGSTDTQYF
TRBD2	NA	TRBV27	TRBJ2-7	TGTGCCAGCTGCGCGGGACTAGCATGTGGCGAGCAGTACTTC	CASCAGLACGEQYF
NA	NA	TRBV19	TRBJ2-5	TGTGCCAGTAGTATAGCGGGAGCCGGAAGAGAGACCCAGTACTTC	CASSIAGAGRETQYF
TRBD1	NA	TRBV6-1	TRBJ1-3	TGTGCCAGCAGTGAAGACTTTGGGGGACAGGGATCCCGAAACACCATATATTTT	CASSEDFGGQGSRNTIYF
NA	few	TRBV15	TRBJ2-5	TGTGCCACCAGCAGGGGGGCGGTACAAGAGACCCAGTACTTC	CATSRGAVQETQYF
TRBD2	NA	TRBV2	TRBJ2-7	TGTGCCAGCAGGGGGACTAGGTTCGACGAGCAGTACTTC	CASRGTRFDEQYF
TRBD2	NA	TRBV7-8	TRBJ2-1	TGTGCCAGCAGCTTGCTAGCGGGGGGGCCGTACAATGAGCAGTTCTTC	CASSLLAGGPYNEQFF
TRBD1	NA	TRBV15	TRBJ1-2	TGTGCCACCAGCCCGACAGGGCTGAGCGGCTACACCTTC	CATSPTGLSGYTF
TRBD1	NA	TRBV2	TRBJ1-5	TGTGCCAGCAACACAGGGGGACCGAATCAGCCCCAGCATTTT	CASNTGGPNQPQHF
TRBD1	NA	TRBV28	TRBJ2-1	TGTGCCAGCACTCCCGGGACAGGGGCTTACAATGAGCAGTTCTTC	CASTPGTGAYNEQFF
TRBD2	NA	TRBV5-5	TRBJ2-1	TGTGCCAGCAGGAATGGACTAGCGGGGGACAATGAGCAGTTCTTC	CASRNGLAGDNEQFF
NA	NA	TRBV6-2/TRBV6-3	TRBJ1-3	TGTGCCAGCAGTTACGACACCTCTGGAAACACCATATATTTT	CASSYDTSGNTIYF
NA	once	TRBV2	TRBJ1-2	TGTGCCAGCATCCTCAGGGGAGTGGACGGCTACACCTTC	CASILRGVDGYTF
TRBD1	NA	TRBV28	TRBJ1-2	TGTGCCAGCAGTCTGACAGGGGTAGGCTACACCTTC	CASSLTGVGYTF
NA	NA	TRBV2	TRBJ1-2	TGTGCCAGCAGTGAAAGACAGATTAACTATGGCTACACCTTC	CASSERQINYGYTF
TRBD1	NA	TRBV30	TRBJ1-2	TGTGCCTGGAGGGGGGACAGGGGGCGAGGCTACACCTTC	CAWRGDRGRGYTF
TRBD1	NA	TRBV6-2/TRBV6-3	TRBJ1-1	TGTGCCAGCAGTCGCGGGACAGGGAGGGACACTGAAGCTTTCTTT	CASSRGTGRDTEAFF
NA	NA	TRBV6-2/TRBV6-3	TRBJ2-7	TGTGCCAGCAGTTTCGGGGGAACCTACGAGCAGTACTTC	CASSFGGTYEQYF
TRBD2	NA	TRBV7-9	TRBJ2-4	TGTGCCAGCAGCCAAGCGGGGGCCAAAAACATTCAGTACTTC	CASSQAGAKNIQYF
NA	NA	TRBV28	TRBJ1-2	TGTGCCAGCAGTTTTACACCCGGGAGGGGCTACACCTTC	CASSFTPGRGYTF
TRBD1	few	TRBV6-6	TRBJ2-5	TGTGCCAGCAGGGGGACAGGGGGCCGGGAGACCCAGTACTTC	CASRGTGGRETQYF
TRBD2	NA	TRBV6-2/TRBV6-3	TRBJ2-1	TGTGCCAGCAGTTGGACTAGCGGGGGGGCGTCCTACAATGAGCAGTTCTTC	CASSWTSGGASYNEQFF
NA	NA	TRBV28	TRBJ1-5	TGTGCCAGCAGTTTAGCCGCCGGGCCCCAGCATTTT	CASSLAAGPQHF
NA	NA	TRBV6-6	TRBJ2-7	TGTGCCAGCAGTTATGGCAGGGGTTACGAGCAGTACTTC	CASSYGRGYEQYF
TRBD2	once	TRBV7-2	TRBJ2-1	TGTGCCAGCAGCCAGACTAGCGGGAGAGGGGATGAGCAGTTCTTC	CASSQTSGRGDEQFF
NA	once	TRBV7-9	TRBJ1-4	TGTGCCAGCAGCTTAGCCCCCGGATACTCGGAGGGGAGTAGAGAAAAACTGTTTTTT	CASSLAPGYSEGSREKLFF
NA	few	TRBV2	TRBJ1-1	TGTGCCAGCAAGGCAGGGCTGAACACTGAAGCTTTCTTT	CASKAGLNTEAFF
TRBD2	NA	TRBV27	TRBJ2-1	TGTGCCAGCAGTTTAGGGCTAGCGGGGGGGCCGGGTGAGCAGTTCTTC	CASSLGLAGGPGEQFF
TRBD1	NA	TRBV24-1	TRBJ2-7	TGTGCCACCAGTGGAGGTTCGGGGACAGGGGGCTACGAGCAGTACTTC	CATSGGSGTGGYEQYF
TRBD2	NA	TRBV5-4	TRBJ2-7	TGTGCCAGCAGCGTGGGGACTAGCGGAACCTACGAGCAGTACTTC	CASSVGTSGTYEQYF
TRBD1	few	TRBV7-9	TRBJ1-2	TGTGCCAGCAGCCCACCCGGGACAGGGCTATATGGCTACACCTTC	CASSPPGTGLYGYTF
NA	NA	TRBV28	TRBJ2-1	TGTGCCAGCAGTCGCGGATACAATGAGCAGTTCTTC	CASSRGYNEQFF
NA	NA	TRBV19	TRBJ1-5	TGTGCCAGTACCATCGGGGGTTTTGGTCAGCCCCAGCATTTT	CASTIGGFGQPQHF
TRBD1	NA	TRBV5-5	TRBJ1-3	TGTGCCAGCAGCGCATCACAGGGGTTCGGCGGAAACACCATATATTTT	CASSASQGFGGNTIYF
NA	NA	TRBV20-1	TRBJ1-1	TGCAGTACTAGTACCTGGCAGGGCGCTGAAGCTTTCTTT	CSTSTWQGAEAFF
NA	NA	TRBV24-1	TRBJ2-3	TGTGCCACCAGTGATGCAAACCCTCCAGGGGCAGGTACAGATACGCAGTATTTT	CATSDANPPGAGTDTQYF
NA	NA	TRBV28	TRBJ2-5	TGTGCCAGCCGGCGGGGACAGCAAGAGGCCCAGTACTTC	CASRRGQQEAQYF
TRBD1	once	TRBV6-2/TRBV6-3	TRBJ2-1	TGTGCCAGCAGTGGGACAGGGGGTGGAAATGAGCAGTTCTTC	CASSGTGGGNEQFF
TRBD2	NA	TRBV4-1	TRBJ2-5	TGCGCCAGCAGCCAAGACGGGGGGACCCAAGAGACCCAGTACTTC	CASSQDGGTQETQYF
NA	NA	TRBV4-1	TRBJ1-1	TGCGCCAGCAGCCTATATACCACAGGGATTGGCACTGAAGCTTTCTTT	CASSLYTTGIGTEAFF
NA	once	TRBV28	TRBJ1-4	TGTGCCAGCAGTTGGGGGGAGTTGAATGAAAAACTGTTTTTT	CASSWGELNEKLFF
TRBD2	NA	TRBV5-1	TRBJ2-7	TGCGCCAGCAGCTTCAGACTAGCGGGGGCCTACGAGCAGTACTTC	CASSFRLAGAYEQYF
TRBD2	NA	TRBV11-2	TRBJ2-5	TGTGCCAGCAGCTTTATAGCGGGGGGGGAAGAGACCCAGTACTTC	CASSFIAGGEETQYF
TRBD2	NA	TRBV6-2/TRBV6-3	TRBJ2-1	TGTGCCAGCAGTTACCGAGCGGGAGGGTCAATTCAAGGGGGCAATGAGCAGTTCTTC	CASSYRAGGSIQGGNEQFF
NA	NA	TRBV6-1	TRBJ1-6	TGTGCCAGCAGTGAAGGTATGCGAATGAGCTTGCACTTT	CASSEGMRMSLHF
NA	once	TRBV3-1/TRBV3-2	TRBJ2-1	TGTGCCAGCAGCCTCGTAAGTGGGAGCTCCTACAATGAGCAGTTCTTC	CASSLVSGSSYNEQFF
TRBD2	NA	TRBV9	TRBJ2-4	TGTGCCAGCAGCGTAGGAATAGCGGGGGGGCGCGAACGGGTGCTGTCCAAAAACATTCAGTACTTC	CASSVGIAGGRERVLSKNIQYF
TRBD2	NA	TRBV5-8	TRBJ2-3	TGTGCCAGCAGCGCGCGGGCGCGGGGGGACCACACAGATACGCAGTATTTT	CASSARARGDHTDTQYF
NA	NA	TRBV30	TRBJ1-2	TGTGCCTGGGCCGGGGGATCACTCGTGTATGGCTACACCTTC	CAWAGGSLVYGYTF
NA	NA	TRBV27	TRBJ1-2	TGTGCCAGCAGTTTCTACGCGGGGGGTTCGGATGGCTACACCTTC	CASSFYAGGSDGYTF
NA	once	TRBV1	TRBJ2-4	TGCACCAGCAGCCGGAATAGCGGGGCTCTCTTAGCCAAAAACATTCAGTACTTC	CTSSRNSGALLAKNIQYF
NA	NA	TRBV3-1/TRBV3-2	TRBJ1-4	TGTGCCAGCAGCCAGGGGGGGTTGGGTGAAAAACTGTTTTTT	CASSQGGLGEKLFF
NA	NA	TRBV7-3	TRBJ2-1	TGTGCCAGCAGCTTACGACAGAATGAGCAGTTCTTC	CASSLRQNEQFF
TRBD2	NA	TRBV5-1	TRBJ2-2	TGCGCCAGCAGTTTTAGCGGGAGTTCGAGCGGGGAGCTGTTTTTT	CASSFSGSSSGELFF
TRBD2	NA	TRBV5-1	TRBJ2-5	TGCGCCAGCAGCTTAGCGGGGGGAGAGACCCAGTACTTC	CASSLAGGETQYF